This is a list of T cell receptor beta chains from one sample in a study of cytomegalovirus exposure and HLA in healthy donors. The assay was immunoSEQ multiplex PCR, and TCRdb's table has in-frame clones only and misses some. The repertoire consists of about 330,000 clones, with around 90% occurring once and the leading ten covering 1.2%. Sequenced: PBMCs. Receptor source: a woman aged 25 to 39 in good health and CMV-seropositive. CDR3s include the opening cysteine and the closing phenylalanine or tryptophan. D genes are given only for firm matches. Expanded clones are given a class, and other clones once, few, many or no size at all.

- TRBJ2-7 - TRBV10-3 CAISGQTYEQYF TGTGCCATCAGTGGACAGACCTACGAGCAGTACTTC
- TRBJ2-1 - TRBV25-1 CASSPIRPQDPRGNEQFF TGTGCCAGCAGTCCCATCCGCCCCCAGGACCCACGTGGGAATGAGCAGTTCTTC
- TRBJ2-2 - TRBV7-8 CASSSGPYTGELFF TGTGCCAGCAGCTCGGGACCGTACACCGGGGAGCTGTTTTTT
TRBD1 TRBJ2-7 - TRBV4-1 CASSQGWGGDRVFYEQYF TGCGCCAGCAGCCAAGGGTGGGGAGGGGACAGGGTTTTCTACGAGCAGTACTTC
TRBD1 TRBJ2-3 - TRBV28 CASSSTRGQLWYF TGTGCCAGCAGTTCCACCAGGGGGCAGCTTTGGTATTTT
TRBD1 TRBJ2-2 - TRBV4-3 CASSQETGWMGELFF TGCGCCAGCAGCCAAGAGACAGGGTGGATGGGGGAGCTGTTTTTT
- TRBJ2-3 - TRBV27 CASRKTAYRDTQYF TGTGCCAGCAGAAAAACGGCCTACAGAGATACGCAGTATTTT
TRBD1 TRBJ1-5 - TRBV15 CATSSVTWTGPRERPQHF TGTGCCACCAGCAGCGTTACTTGGACAGGGCCTCGGGAACGGCCCCAGCATTTT
- TRBJ2-2 - TRBV19 CASSTQGVGELFF TGTGCCAGTAGTACACAGGGAGTCGGAGAGCTGTTTTTT
- TRBJ1-2 - TRBV25-1 CASSEMGGASYTF TGTGCCAGCAGTGAAATGGGTGGAGCGAGCTACACCTTC
TRBD1 TRBJ2-7 - TRBV25-1 CASSGGTGASRPSYEQYF TGTGCCAGCAGTGGGGGGACAGGGGCCTCCCGGCCATCCTACGAGCAGTACTTC
- TRBJ2-1 - TRBV7-3 CASSLTPGGSYNEQFF TGTGCCAGCAGCTTAACGCCCGGGGGTAGCTACAATGAGCAGTTCTTC
TRBD1 TRBJ2-5 - TRBV7-3 CASSKNRGYQETQYF TGTGCCAGCAGCAAAAACAGGGGGTACCAAGAGACCCAGTACTTC
- TRBJ1-4 few TRBV7-8 CATSSLGTLNSKLFF TGTGCCACCAGCAGCTTGGGGACCCTAAACTCGAAACTGTTTTTT
- TRBJ2-7 - TRBV7-2 CASSFTRDHYEQYF TGTGCCAGCAGCTTTACCAGGGACCATTACGAGCAGTACTTC
TRBD2 TRBJ2-7 - TRBV27 CARTQGLEREEWYEQYF TGTGCCAGGACACAGGGACTGGAGCGGGAGGAATGGTACGAGCAGTACTTC
- TRBJ1-3 - TRBV7-3 CASSTGFGNTIYF TGTGCCAGCAGCACAGGTTTTGGAAACACCATATATTTT
TRBD1 TRBJ1-2 - TRBV7-2 CASSIRDRGLGYTF TGTGCCAGCAGCATCCGGGACAGGGGGCTTGGCTACACCTTC